A single T cell receptor (beta chain) is shown here with its context. The junction shows a germline mismatch at one end, possibly a read error. Via MiXCR, TCRdb re-called the 5' RACE reads, giving one row per CDR3 protein. This sample yields approximately 85,000 distinct CDR3 sequences, of which 13% are seen a single time; 20% to 25% belongs to the top ten. Germline V gene lookup returns CDR1 SGHNT and CDR2 YYREEE (reference sequence). The CDR3 has 13 residues. The sample is drawn from a study of T cells after yellow fever vaccination. Overall study results and limits: Most primary-vaccination clones reappeared after the booster (96% CD4, about 90% CD8). Although the secondary response was weaker, it peaked faster, at day 5 versus 15.

The sequence was obtained from a man in his late teens or twenties who received the YFV17D yellow fever vaccine. The source material was CD8+ T cells not binding an NS4B(214-222) dextramer, sorted from PBMCs, sampled less than 25 days after the first yellow fever vaccination. The chain carries TRBV5-4 and TRBJ2-5; D is undetermined. The CDR3 loop reads CASSLDSEESQYF. The CDR3 DNA is TGTGCCAGCAGCTTGGATTCAGAAGAGAGCCAGTACTTC.